This TCR beta chain was identified during a study of blood T cell repertoires in COVID-19. For the study at large: The United States, Italy and Spain provided the acute and convalescent COVID-19 samples.

The V and J ends lost 1 base and 7 bases, in that order; junction bases with no gene match: 4. Germline values: CDR1 GTSNPN, CDR2 SVGIG (reference sequence). This CDR3 is 13 amino acids long. As processed by the authors: Amplification of reference gene primers provided the estimated nucleated cell counts. Sequencing used immunoSEQ multiplex PCR; TCRdb keeps in-frame clones, though not all of them. V and J calls and clone size are given by that table; D and trimming were obtained from the DNA. The sample shows roughly 250,000 clones, 80% to 90% of them seen only once. The TCR was taken from a man aged 45-65 years with acute or convalescent COVID-19. This rearrangement joins TRBV30 to TRBJ2-1, with 7 bases identical to TRBD2. Sequencing was performed on peripheral blood. CDR3 nucleotides: TGTGCCTGGAGTGGACTAGCACGGAATGAGCAGTTCTTC. This sequence encodes CAWSGLARNEQFF. Full variable domain (missing parts from reference TRBV30 and TRBJ2-1): SQTIHQWPATLVQPVGSPLSLECTVEGTSNPNLYWYRQAAGRGLQLLFYSVGIGQISSEVPQNLSASRPQDRQFILSSKKLLLSDSGFYLCAWSGLARNEQFFGPGTRLTVL.